Shown below are 19 T cell receptor beta chains from a single sample sequenced in a study of cytomegalovirus exposure and HLA in healthy donors. Primers: 60 Vbeta forward and 13 Jbeta reverse. Generated by immunoSEQ multiplex PCR, the TCRdb table keeps only in-frame clones and is missing some. This sample carries approximately 170,000 clones, 82% of them seen once, and the ten largest clones take about 1.5%. The source material was PBMCs. The receptors derive from a male donor in good health and CMV-seronegative.

The chain carries TRBV27 and TRBJ1-2; tentatively, D is TRBD1 (6 bases). In germline, CDR1 is MNHEY, CDR2 SMNVEV (reference sequence). V lost 5 bases, J lost 8 bases, and 21 bases lay in between. This CDR3 is built from 15 residues. CDR3 DNA: TGTGCCAGCAGTAAACTGACAGGACCATATGAGGGCTACACCTTC. Protein product: CASSKLTGPYEGYTF.

V gene TRBV19 combines with J gene TRBJ2-1, with 13 nucleotides matching TRBD2. Germline V gene data show CDR1 as LNHDA and CDR2 as SQIVND (reference sequence). V was clipped by 4 bases and J by 1 base; unmatched bases: 10. The CDR3 consists of 19 residues. CDR3 in amino acids: CASSNSGTSGISSYNEQFF. The CDR3 region has the DNA TGTGCCAGTAGTAACTCCGGGACTAGCGGGATAAGTTCCTACAATGAGCAGTTCTTC.

The J gene is TRBJ2-2, the V gene TRBV6-5; D unresolved. V lost 2 bases to trimming and J lost 4 bases, with 8 bases between them. The CDR3 consists of 14 residues. The germline V gene encodes CDR1 MNHEY and CDR2 SVGAGI. The CDR3 DNA reads as TGTGCCAGCAGTTACAATTTCGGCACCGGGGAGCTGTTTTTT. Its translation is CASSYNFGTGELFF.

This clone was seen just once. The genes are TRBV5-6 and TRBJ2-2; 10 nucleotides match TRBD1. With 6 bases clipped from V and 3 bases from J, the junction kept 2 bases outside the gene matches. This CDR3 is built from 14 residues. CDR1 and CDR2 from the germline V gene are SGHDT and YYEEEE. The CDR3 bases are TGTGCCAGCAACGGACAGGGGGACACCGGGGAGCTGTTTTTT. Translating it yields CASNGQGDTGELFF. Full variable domain (missing parts from reference TRBV5-6 and TRBJ2-2): DAGVTQSPTHLIKTRGQQVTLRCSPKSGHDTVSWYQQALGQGPQFIFQYYEEEERQRGNFPDRFSGHQFPNYSSELNVNALLLGDSALYLCASNGQGDTGELFFGEGSRLTVL.

This chain links TRBV15 with TRBJ1-4, with D uncertain. Germline V gene sequence: CDR1 LNHNV, CDR2 YYDKDF (reference sequence). The V and J ends lost 0 bases and 2 bases respectively, with 7 bases between them. The CDR3 extends over 15 amino acids. CDR3: CATSREGGTNEKLFF. The DNA of the CDR3 is TGTGCCACCAGCAGAGAAGGAGGCACTAATGAAAAACTGTTTTTT.

The genes are TRBV5-1 and TRBJ2-3, with TRBD2 matching 10 bases. The ends lost 5 bases at V and 1 base at J; junction bases unmatched: 7. This CDR3 region has 16 residues. Germline CDR1 reads SGHRS; CDR2 reads YFSETQ. In nucleotides, the CDR3 is TGCGCCAGCAGTGAGGAGCGGGGGGGAGGCACAGATACGCAGTATTTT. Translating it yields CASSEERGGGTDTQYF.

The chain carries TRBV6-1 and TRBJ1-5, with a weak D call TRBD1 (5 bases). Looked up from germline, CDR1 is MNHNS and CDR2 is SASEGT. V was cut by 4 bases and J by 4 bases, with 14 bases left in between. CDR3 length equals 15 residues. CDR3 in amino acids: CASSGHLRGNQPQHF. The CDR3 nucleotides read TGTGCCAGCAGTGGCCATCTCCGGGGGAATCAGCCCCAGCATTTT.

The chain carries TRBV7-9 and TRBJ2-7; D unresolved. The CDR3 extends over 15 amino acids. Per the germline V gene, CDR1 is SEHNR and CDR2 is FQNEAQ (reference sequence). Trimming shortened V by 4 bases and J by 3 bases, and 16 bases separated the two germline ends. The DNA of the CDR3 is TGTGCCAGCAGCTCCCCGAATCGAACCTACTACGAGCAGTACTTC. Its translation is CASSSPNRTYYEQYF.

This chain links TRBV7-3 with TRBJ2-1, with TRBD2 as a possible D gene (5 bases). Trimming removed 5 bases from V and 0 bases from J, with 11 bases in between. CDR1 and CDR2 (germline): SGHTA, FQGTGA. There are 15 residues in the CDR3. This CDR3 is CASSPQRSSYNEQFF. DNA for the CDR3: TGTGCCAGCAGCCCTCAGCGGAGCTCCTACAATGAGCAGTTCTTC.

The V gene is TRBV21-1, the J gene TRBJ2-7; TRBD2, the table's D call, lacks a check against the DNA. TRBV21-1 represents a pseudogene. The CDR3 loop spans 18 amino acids. CDR3 amino acids: CASSKGLVWLAGGGEQYF. CDR3 nucleotide sequence: TGTGCCAGCAGCAAAGGTTTGGTTTGGCTAGCGGGAGGAGGCGAGCAGTACTTC.

V usage is TRBV6-5 and J usage is TRBJ2-7; maybe TRBD1 (5 bases). Trimming removed 2 bases at V and 3 bases at J, with 8 bases between. Germline CDR1 is MNHEY and CDR2 is SVGAGI. This CDR3 has 13 residues. CDR3 sequence (DNA): TGTGCCAGCAGTTACGCCAGGGTCTACGAGCAGTACTTC. Its protein product is CASSYARVYEQYF.

The genes are TRBV19 and TRBJ2-1; D is possibly TRBD2 (6 bases). V was shortened by 3 bases and J by 5 bases, with 14 bases between the two germline ends. The CDR3 is made up of 15 amino acids. Germline V gene data show CDR1 as LNHDA and CDR2 as SQIVND (reference sequence). The CDR3 bases are TGTGCCAGTAGTATTTGGGCGGGGAGTAACAATGAGCAGTTCTTC. Translating it yields CASSIWAGSNNEQFF. Supplemented by reference TRBV19 and TRBJ2-1, the full variable domain reads DGGITQSPKYLFRKEGQNVTLSCEQNLNHDAMYWYRQDPGQGLRLIYYSQIVNDFQKGDIAEGYSVSREKKESFPLTVTSAQKNPTAFYLCASSIWAGSNNEQFFGPGTRLTVL.

The chain joins TRBV12-2 to TRBJ2-2; the D call of TRBD2 is as the table states it, not checked on the DNA. TRBV12-2 is termed a pseudogene. This CDR3 has 20 residues. CDR3 coding DNA: TGTGCAAGTCGCCCCAGACCGGCGCAGCGGGGGGGCGTTAGCACCGGGGAGCTGTTTTTT. Its translation: CASRPRPAQRGGVSTGELFF.

This chain links TRBV21-1 with TRBJ2-1; TRBD2, the D gene given by the table, was not confirmed from the DNA. TRBV21-1 corresponds to a pseudogene. The CDR3 extends over 14 amino acids. In nucleotides, the CDR3 is TGTGCCAGCCGGGGGGCTCCTCTTTACAATGAGCAGTTCTTC. Translation: CASRGAPLYNEQFF.

This clone turned up a few times. V usage is TRBV5-1 and J usage is TRBJ1-6, with 7 bases that match TRBD1. The CDR3 contains 17 residues. Germline V CDR1 and CDR2: SGHRS, YFSETQ. Trimming at V came to 4 bases and at J to 0 bases, leaving 7 bases not matched to a gene. The CDR3 bases are TGCGCCAGCAGCGGAGGGGGCAGGAGCTCCTATAATTCACCCCTCCACTTT. It codes for CASSGGGRSSYNSPLHF. Drawing the rest from reference TRBV5-1 and TRBJ1-6, the complete variable domain is KAGVTQTPRYLIKTRGQQVTLSCSPISGHRSVSWYQQTPGQGLQFLFEYFSETQRNKGNFPGRFSGRQFSNSRSEMNVSTLELGDSALYLCASSGGGRSSYNSPLHFGNGTRLTVT.

The V and J genes are TRBV18 and TRBJ2-7; TRBD2 matches 8 bases. V was pared by 3 bases and J by 0 bases, with 1 base of the junction left unmatched. This CDR3 contains 14 residues. Germline lookup yields CDR1 KGHSH and CDR2 LQKENI. The CDR3 nucleotides read TGTGCCAGCTCACCGAGCGGGAGCTCCTACGAGCAGTACTTC. This encodes CASSPSGSSYEQYF.

The chain recombines TRBV18 with TRBJ2-1; TRBD2 might be the D (5 bases). V lost 3 bases and J lost 9, with 15 bases in between. CDR1 is KGHSH, CDR2 LQKENI, per germline. CDR3 length: 14 residues. The CDR3 region has the DNA TGTGCCAGCTCACCGGTTAATAGCGAGACTGAGCAGTTCTTC. It is translated as CASSPVNSETEQFF.

Points on this clone: The junction departs from the called germline gene at one end, perhaps through a read error. The chain links TRBV7-9 to TRBJ2-3; TRBD2 aligns across 8 bases. Germline V gene sequence: CDR1 SEHNR, CDR2 FQNEAQ (reference sequence). The CDR3 sequence is 15 residues long. The CDR3 nucleotides are TGTTCCAGCAGCCTCAGCGGGGGTGTTGCAGATACGCAGTATTTT. Translation: CSSSLSGGVADTQYF.

The chain links TRBV7-2 to TRBJ2-7; D not resolved. CDR1 is SGHTA, CDR2 FQGNSA, per germline. V was clipped by 5 bases and J by 0 bases, with 11 bases between them. The CDR3 spans 14 residues. The CDR3 DNA reads as TGTGCCAGCAGCGCGCGGTCTTACTCCTACGAGCAGTACTTC. Residues: CASSARSYSYEQYF.